This TCR beta chain was recorded in a study of shared clonotypes between healthy human individuals. CDR1 is KGHSH and CDR2 is LQKENI in the germline V gene. V was clipped by 5 bases and J by 2 bases, with 10 bases between them. CDR3 length: 13 amino acids. Assay used: immunoSEQ multiplex PCR; TCRdb lists only in-frame clones, some missing. The sample contains about 1.1 million clones, around three quarters of which appear only once. J is TRBJ2-7 and V is TRBV18; D possibly corresponds to TRBD1 (6 bases). The sample taken for sequencing was memory CD4+ T cells from PBMCs. Subset described: CD45RA-negative fraction. The receptor was derived from a young man in good health. Some clones in this sample may be carry-over from other donors' samples. The CDR3 sequence: CASSEGVPYEQYF. CDR3 bases: TGTGCCAGCTCAGAGGGGGTCCCCTACGAGCAGTACTTC.